This entry concerns a single TCR beta chain. Antigen unknown. This specimen comes from a study of cytomegalovirus exposure and HLA in healthy donors. Whole-study findings and limits: Across HLA loci, a later analysis found differing TCR association rates, with DRB1 most and HLA-C fewest. A later analysis showed HLA-associated TCR beta chains outstripping equally common others in clonal expansion. Confirmation was obtained in vitro that a few CMV-associated chains are specific for CMV antigens. Exclusion as indistinguishable affected some V segments, including TRBV6-2 and TRBV6-3.

This CDR3 region has 11 residues. Germline values: CDR1 LNHDA, CDR2 SQIVND (reference sequence). Trimming shortened V by 3 bases and J by 7 bases, and 7 bases separated the two germline ends. PCR used 60 Vbeta primers and 13 Jbeta primers. Assay used: immunoSEQ multiplex PCR; TCRdb lists only in-frame clones, some missing. The table includes around 190,000 clones, 70% to 90% detected once. This clonotype was sampled from a woman in her twenties or thirties in good health and CMV-seronegative. Sequences were obtained from PBMCs. V and J are TRBV19 and TRBJ2-7; a possible D gene is TRBD2 (6 bases). The chain's CDR3 is CASSIGGEQYF. CDR3 sequence (DNA): TGTGCCAGTAGTATCGGGGGAGAGCAGTACTTC.